Listed below are T cell receptor beta chains from one sample, sequenced in a study of OX40 agonist ivuxolimab in advanced cancers. The assay was immunoSEQ multiplex PCR, and TCRdb's table has in-frame clones only and misses some. The sample contains tens of thousands of clones, 80% to 90% of which appear only once. The sequenced sample was CD4+ or CD8+ T cells sorted from blood, obtained in a trial of the OX40 agonist ivuxolimab. These receptors all come from an adult with an advanced solid tumor such as melanoma, head and neck, liver or kidney cancer. Both conserved end residues are part of each CDR3. A D gene is named only where the DNA matches it firmly. The size field is filled for only some rows; it gives once, few, many or a size class.

NA NA TRBJ1-2 TRBV27 TGTGCCAGCAGTTTAGCCGGGACGAATGGCTACACCTTC CASSLAGTNGYTF
NA NA TRBJ1-2 TRBV6-6 TGTGCCAGCAGTTACTCGTTAACCGGCAACTATGGCTACACCTTC CASSYSLTGNYGYTF
NA NA TRBJ1-1 TRBV2 TGTGCCGACATAAGACAGAACACTGAAGCTTTCTTT CADIRQNTEAFF
NA NA TRBJ2-1 TRBV9 TGTGCCAGCAGCGAGCCCCACAATGAGCAGTTCTTC CASSEPHNEQFF
NA NA TRBJ1-1 TRBV4-2 TGTGCCAGCAGCCCCCGGGAGGGTAGGTTGAACACTGAAGCTTTCTTT CASSPREGRLNTEAFF
TRBD2 NA TRBJ2-1 TRBV27 TGTGCCAGCAGTTTATTTTGGACTAGCGGGAGCCTTGGGGTGAATGAGCAGTTCTTC CASSLFWTSGSLGVNEQFF
TRBD1 once TRBJ2-1 TRBV4-3 TGCGCCAGCAGCCAAACAGGGGCCTACAATGAGCAGTTCTTC CASSQTGAYNEQFF
NA NA TRBJ1-5 TRBV4-2 TGTGCCAGCAGCCAAGAAGTTTACCGGGAGCGGCCCCAGCATTTT CASSQEVYRERPQHF
NA NA TRBJ1-2 TRBV4-3 TGCGCCAGCAGCCAAGATTTGGGATCCTATGGCTACACCTTC CASSQDLGSYGYTF
NA NA TRBJ2-5 TRBV5-1 TGCGCCAGCAGTAGGGACATCCAAGAGACCCAGTACTTC CASSRDIQETQYF
NA NA TRBJ2-5 TRBV5-1 TGCGCCAGCAGCTTGTATCGGGGGGCCATGGAGACCCAGTACTTC CASSLYRGAMETQYF
TRBD1 NA TRBJ2-7 TRBV27 TGTGCCAGCAGTCCGGGACAGGGGACCTACGAGCAGTACTTC CASSPGQGTYEQYF
NA NA TRBJ2-3 TRBV7-3 TGTGCCAGCAGCTTAATTGGGGCTGCCACAGATACGCAGTATTTT CASSLIGAATDTQYF
TRBD2 once TRBJ2-1 TRBV7-6 TGTGCCAGCAGCTTAGCAGCGAACAGACTAGCGGGGTCCTACAATGAGCAGTTCTTC CASSLAANRLAGSYNEQFF
NA NA TRBJ1-1 TRBV4-1 TGCGCCAGCAGCCTCCAAAGGACAGCCCAGATACTAGGAGCTTTCTTT CASSLQRTAQILGAFF
TRBD1 NA TRBJ2-4 TRBV9 TGTGCCAGCAGCGTAGGGGGACAGGGAAACATTCAGTACTTC CASSVGGQGNIQYF
TRBD2 NA TRBJ2-3 TRBV6-5 TGTGCCAGCACCCGGGGGGGCACAGATACGCAGTATTTT CASTRGGTDTQYF
TRBD2 NA TRBJ2-1 TRBV11-2 TGTGCCAGCAGCTGGGGACTAGCGGGAGTATTTGTCTACAATGAGCAGTTCTTC CASSWGLAGVFVYNEQFF
TRBD1 NA TRBJ2-5 TRBV7-9 TGTGCCAGCAGCTTGGGACAGGGGTTAGAGACCCAGTACTTC CASSLGQGLETQYF
TRBD1 NA TRBJ1-1 TRBV30 TGTGCCTGGAGAGATCCGGGACAGGGGTATCCTGAAGCTTTCTTT CAWRDPGQGYPEAFF
TRBD1 NA TRBJ2-7 TRBV5-8 TGTGCCACTATGTACAGGGGGTGGGAGCAGTACTTC CATMYRGWEQYF
NA NA TRBJ2-1 TRBV27 TGTGCCAGCAGTCCTCAGAACTCCTACAATGAGCAGTTCTTC CASSPQNSYNEQFF
NA NA TRBJ2-1 TRBV15 TGTGCCACCAGTTATACGGGGTTAGGTGGTGAGCAGTTCTTC CATSYTGLGGEQFF
TRBD1 NA TRBJ1-1 TRBV25-1 TGTGCCTCAACCCCAGGGGGAACAGCTGAAGCTTTCTTT CASTPGGTAEAFF
TRBD1 NA TRBJ1-5 TRBV6-6 TGTGCCACCACAGGGGGAAATCAGCCCCAGCATTTT CATTGGNQPQHF
NA NA TRBJ2-1 TRBV4-3 TGCGCCAGCAGCCAAGATTGGGGCCCCGCCTACAATGAGCAGTTCTTC CASSQDWGPAYNEQFF